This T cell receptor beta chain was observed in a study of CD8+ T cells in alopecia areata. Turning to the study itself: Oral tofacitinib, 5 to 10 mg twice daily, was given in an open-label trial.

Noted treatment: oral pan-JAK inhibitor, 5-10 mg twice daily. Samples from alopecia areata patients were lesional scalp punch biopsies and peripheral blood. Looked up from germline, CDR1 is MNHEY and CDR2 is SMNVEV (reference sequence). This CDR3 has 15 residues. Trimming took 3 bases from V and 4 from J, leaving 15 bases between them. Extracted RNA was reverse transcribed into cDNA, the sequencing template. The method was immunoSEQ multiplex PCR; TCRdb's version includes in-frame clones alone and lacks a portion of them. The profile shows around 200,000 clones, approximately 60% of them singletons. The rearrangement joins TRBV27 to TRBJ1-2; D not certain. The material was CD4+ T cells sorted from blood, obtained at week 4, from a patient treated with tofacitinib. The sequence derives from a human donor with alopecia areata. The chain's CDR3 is CASSFISSPAYGYTF. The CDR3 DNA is TGTGCCAGCAGTTTTATCTCATCCCCCGCCTATGGCTACACCTTC.